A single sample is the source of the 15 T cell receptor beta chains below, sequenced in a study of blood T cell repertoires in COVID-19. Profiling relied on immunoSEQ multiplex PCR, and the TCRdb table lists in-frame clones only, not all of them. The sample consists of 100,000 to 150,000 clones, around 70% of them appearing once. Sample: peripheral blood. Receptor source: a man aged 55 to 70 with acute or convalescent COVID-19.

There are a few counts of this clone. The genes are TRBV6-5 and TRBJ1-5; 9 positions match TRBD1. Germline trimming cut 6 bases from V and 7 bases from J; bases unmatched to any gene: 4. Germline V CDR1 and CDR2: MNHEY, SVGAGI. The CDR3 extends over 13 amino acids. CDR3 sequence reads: CASSRDRDQPQHF. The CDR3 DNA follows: TGTGCCAGCAGCCGGGACAGGGACCAGCCCCAGCATTTT.

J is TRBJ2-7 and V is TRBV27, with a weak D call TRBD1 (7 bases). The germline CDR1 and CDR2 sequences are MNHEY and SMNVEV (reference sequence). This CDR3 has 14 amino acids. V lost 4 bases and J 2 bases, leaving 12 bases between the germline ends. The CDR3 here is CASSSDREAYEQYF. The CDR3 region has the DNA TGTGCCAGCAGTTCCGACAGGGAGGCCTACGAGCAGTACTTC.

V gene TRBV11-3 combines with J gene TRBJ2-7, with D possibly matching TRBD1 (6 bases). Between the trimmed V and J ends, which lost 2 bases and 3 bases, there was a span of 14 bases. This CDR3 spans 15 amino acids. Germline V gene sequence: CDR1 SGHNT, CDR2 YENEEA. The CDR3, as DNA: TGTGCCAGCAGCTTAAACCGGGACAATTACTACGAGCAGTACTTC. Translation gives CASSLNRDNYYEQYF.

Here the CDR3 DNA reads TGTGCCAGCAGTTTATCGAGTGGTGGGGCCAACGTCCTGACTTTC. As protein: CASSLSSGGANVLTF. The chain is built from TRBV27 and TRBJ2-6; D is unresolved. Per germline, CDR1 MNHEY and CDR2 SMNVEV (reference sequence). V was clipped by 0 bases and J by 3 bases, with 6 bases between them. The CDR3 extends over 15 amino acids.

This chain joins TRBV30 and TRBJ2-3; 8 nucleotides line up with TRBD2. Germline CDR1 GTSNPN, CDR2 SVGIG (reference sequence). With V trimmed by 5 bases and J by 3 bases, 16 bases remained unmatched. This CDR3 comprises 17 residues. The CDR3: CAWQRLGGGRETDTQYF. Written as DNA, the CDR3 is TGTGCCTGGCAACGTCTGGGCGGGGGGCGCGAGACAGATACGCAGTATTTT.

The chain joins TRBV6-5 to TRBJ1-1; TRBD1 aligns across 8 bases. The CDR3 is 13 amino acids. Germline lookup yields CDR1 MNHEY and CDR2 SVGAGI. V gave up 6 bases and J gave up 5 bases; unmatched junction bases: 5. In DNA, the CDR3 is TGTGCCAGCAGGTGGGGACAGGCGACTGAAGCTTTCTTT. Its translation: CASRWGQATEAFF.

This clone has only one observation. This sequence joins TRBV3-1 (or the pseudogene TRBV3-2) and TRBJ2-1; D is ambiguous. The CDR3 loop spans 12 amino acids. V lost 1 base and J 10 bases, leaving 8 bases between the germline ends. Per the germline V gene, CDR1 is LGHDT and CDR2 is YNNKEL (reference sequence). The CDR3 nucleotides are TGTGCCAGCAGCCAAGGAGGCAAAGAGCAGTTCTTC. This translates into CASSQGGKEQFF.

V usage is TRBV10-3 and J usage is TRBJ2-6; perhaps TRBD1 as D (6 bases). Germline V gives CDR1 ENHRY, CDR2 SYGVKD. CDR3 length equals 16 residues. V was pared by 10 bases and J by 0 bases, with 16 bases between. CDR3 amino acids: CATARTATSGANVLTF. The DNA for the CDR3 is TGTGCCACCGCGCGGACAGCAACCTCTGGGGCCAACGTCCTGACTTTC.

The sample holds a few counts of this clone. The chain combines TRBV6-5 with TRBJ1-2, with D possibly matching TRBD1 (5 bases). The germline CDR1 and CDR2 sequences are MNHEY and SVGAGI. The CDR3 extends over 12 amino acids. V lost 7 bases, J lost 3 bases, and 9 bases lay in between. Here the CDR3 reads CASKKQDYGYTF. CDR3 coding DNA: TGTGCCAGCAAAAAACAGGACTATGGCTACACCTTC.

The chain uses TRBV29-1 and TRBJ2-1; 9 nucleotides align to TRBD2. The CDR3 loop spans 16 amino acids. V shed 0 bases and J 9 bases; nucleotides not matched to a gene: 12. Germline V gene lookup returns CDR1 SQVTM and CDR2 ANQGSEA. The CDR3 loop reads CSVEEARGRAGREQFF. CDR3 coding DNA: TGCAGCGTTGAAGAGGCGCGCGGGAGGGCCGGTCGTGAGCAGTTCTTC.

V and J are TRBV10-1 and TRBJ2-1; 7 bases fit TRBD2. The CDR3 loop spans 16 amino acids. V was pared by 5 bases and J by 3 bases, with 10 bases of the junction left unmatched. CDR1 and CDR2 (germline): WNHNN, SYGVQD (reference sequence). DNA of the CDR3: TGCGCCAGCAGTCGGGCTAGCGGTGCCAACTACAATGAGCAGTTCTTC. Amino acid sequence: CASSRASGANYNEQFF.

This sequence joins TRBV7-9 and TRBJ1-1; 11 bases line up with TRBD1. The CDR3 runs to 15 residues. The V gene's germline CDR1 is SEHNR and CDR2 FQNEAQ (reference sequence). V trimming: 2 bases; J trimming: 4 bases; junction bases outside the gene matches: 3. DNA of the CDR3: TGTGCCAGCAGCTTAAAGGACAGGGGGCGCACTGAAGCTTTCTTT. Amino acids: CASSLKDRGRTEAFF. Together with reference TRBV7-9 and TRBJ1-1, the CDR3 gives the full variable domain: DTGVSQNPRHKITKRGQNVTFRCDPISEHNRLYWYRQTLGQGPEFLTYFQNEAQLEKSRLLSDRFSAERPKGSFSTLEIQRTEQGDSAMYLCASSLKDRGRTEAFFGQGTRLTVV.

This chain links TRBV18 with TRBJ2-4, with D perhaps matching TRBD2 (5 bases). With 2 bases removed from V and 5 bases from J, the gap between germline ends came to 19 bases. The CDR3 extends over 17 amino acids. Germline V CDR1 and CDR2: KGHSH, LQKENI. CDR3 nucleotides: TGTGCCAGCTCACCATTTAGCTCCCTCGGGGTCGAAAACATTCAGTACTTC. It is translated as CASSPFSSLGVENIQYF.

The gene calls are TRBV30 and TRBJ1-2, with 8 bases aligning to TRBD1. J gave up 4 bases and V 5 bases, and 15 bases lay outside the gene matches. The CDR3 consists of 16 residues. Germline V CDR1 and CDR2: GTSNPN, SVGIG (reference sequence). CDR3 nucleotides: TGTGCCTGGGCGAGGAAGACAGGGGCAGGGATCTATGGCTACACCTTC. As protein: CAWARKTGAGIYGYTF.

Here the CDR3 DNA reads TGTGCCAGCAGTCGTTATAGCAATCAGCCCCAGCATTTT. This encodes CASSRYSNQPQHF. V and J are TRBV27 and TRBJ1-5; D gene uncertain. The CDR3 runs to 13 residues. CDR1 and CDR2 from the germline V gene are MNHEY and SMNVEV (reference sequence). Deletions cut 5 bases from V and 0 bases from J, with 5 bases between.